The next 12 T cell receptor beta chains were all read from a single sample in a study of liver allograft versus peripheral blood T cells. The wider study: The study compared liver allograft T cell receptor repertoires against peripheral blood repertoires of liver transplant recipients.

MiXCR was run by TCRdb on the reads, yielding one entry per CDR3 protein. Here the sample spans approximately 13,000 distinct CDR3 sequences, approximately 22% being singletons. These TCRs come from a human patient who had a liver transplant. The graft donor may have contributed some T cells.

This clonotype occurred many times. In DNA form, the CDR3 reads TGTGCCAGCTCACCACCGGGACAGGGGTGGTCCTATAATTCACCCCTCCACTTT. It encodes CASSPPGQGWSYNSPLHF. The V and J genes are TRBV18 and TRBJ1-6; 10 bases align to TRBD1. Germline CDR1 is KGHSH and CDR2 is LQKENI. The CDR3 runs 18 residues. With 0 bases clipped from V and 1 base from J, the junction kept 3 bases outside the gene matches.

V gene TRBV7-3 combines with J gene TRBJ2-7, with D perhaps matching TRBD1 (6 bases). V was clipped by 5 bases and J by 4 bases, with 12 bases between them. The CDR3 loop spans 13 amino acids. Germline V CDR1 and CDR2: SGHTA, FQGTGA. The CDR3 DNA sequence: TGTGCCAGCAGCGCTTTCAGGGGTTACGAGCAGTACTTC. Translated, it gives CASSAFRGYEQYF.

This clonotype was detected ten times or more. This chain links TRBV18 with TRBJ2-3; 12 bases agree with TRBD2. V lost 3 bases to trimming and J lost 0 bases; unmatched junction nucleotides: 4. The V gene's germline CDR1 is KGHSH and CDR2 LQKENI. The CDR3 contains 17 residues. CDR3 coding DNA: TGTGCCAGCTCACCCCGTGGACTAGCGGGGAGCACAGATACGCAGTATTTT. It translates to CASSPRGLAGSTDTQYF.

The rearrangement joins TRBV12-3 or TRBV12-4 to TRBJ2-2; either TRBD1 or TRBD2 may fit D (6 bases each). The V gene lost 11 bases and the J gene lost 6 bases, with 16 bases spanning the gap. The CDR3 has 13 amino acids. The CDR3 sequence: CALGGGFPGELFF. In DNA form, the CDR3 reads TGTGCCTTAGGAGGGGGGTTTCCCGGGGAGCTGTTTTTT.

This chain connects TRBV12-3 or TRBV12-4 to TRBJ1-2, with D tentatively TRBD1 (5 bases). The CDR3 sequence is 14 residues long. V was cut by 2 bases and J by 4 bases, with 11 bases left in between. The CDR3 DNA follows: TGTGCCAGCAGTTTAACGGGGCGGTCCTATGGCTACACCTTC. Protein product: CASSLTGRSYGYTF.

The chain is built from TRBV30 and TRBJ1-1; D unresolved. Germline V gene data show CDR1 as GTSNPN and CDR2 as SVGIG (reference sequence). The ends were cut back, 1 base at V and 11 bases at J, with 5 bases in the middle. The CDR3 is 9 residues long. CDR3: CAWSGEAFF. The CDR3 nucleotides read TGTGCCTGGAGTGGTGAGGCTTTCTTT.

The rearrangement links TRBV20-1 to TRBJ2-7, with D hard to call. V was pared by 6 bases and J by 3 bases, with 12 bases between. CDR3 length: 12 residues. Germline values: CDR1 DFQATT, CDR2 SNEGSKA (reference sequence). The CDR3 sequence is CSALAGVYEQYF. CDR3 coding DNA: TGCAGTGCGTTAGCAGGAGTCTACGAGCAGTACTTC.

This clonotype was counted at least ten times. The V call is TRBV6-5, the J call TRBJ1-1; D gene ambiguous. V was clipped by 8 bases and J by 1 base, with 14 bases between them. The CDR3 consists of 14 residues. Germline loops: CDR1 MNHEY, CDR2 SVGAGI. The CDR3 sequence: CASGDDIWNTEAFF. CDR3 in DNA: TGTGCCAGCGGGGATGACATTTGGAACACTGAAGCTTTCTTT.

This clonotype is classed as medium-sized. The rearrangement links TRBV10-3 to TRBJ2-1, with 10 bases identical to TRBD1. After removal of 10 bases from V and 7 bases from J, the junction contained 10 bases not matched to a gene. CDR1 and CDR2 from the germline V gene are ENHRY and SYGVKD. The CDR3 loop spans 14 amino acids. The CDR3 DNA reads TGTGCCACCCAAAGGGGACAGGGGTGGAATGAGCAGTTCTTC. Its protein product is CATQRGQGWNEQFF.

This chain connects TRBV20-1 to TRBJ2-7, with D maybe TRBD1 (6 bases). V lost 5 bases, J lost 4 bases, and 18 bases lay in between. The CDR3 is 14 residues long. Germline CDR1 DFQATT, CDR2 SNEGSKA (reference sequence). CDR3 residues: CSAGQKLGVYEQYF. CDR3 sequence (DNA): TGCAGTGCTGGACAGAAGTTGGGAGTTTACGAGCAGTACTTC.

This clonotype was counted at least ten times. The rearrangement joins TRBV6-2 or TRBV6-3 to TRBJ1-2; 7 bases are shared with TRBD1. V was clipped by 6 bases and J by 3 bases; unmatched bases: 10. CDR3 length equals 15 residues. The germline V gene encodes CDR1 MNHEY and CDR2 SVGEGT. The CDR3 DNA follows: TGTGCCAGCAGACCAGGGGGAGGGCTAGACTATGGCTACACCTTC. This sequence encodes CASRPGGGLDYGYTF.

This clonotype is categorized as medium-sized. This rearrangement joins TRBV5-6 to TRBJ1-1; weak D call: TRBD1 (6 bases). Germline CDR1 reads SGHDT; CDR2 reads YYEEEE. Between the trimmed V and J ends, which lost 3 bases and 0 bases, there was a span of 9 bases. The CDR3 loop spans 14 amino acids. CDR3 DNA sequence: TGTGCCAGCAGCTGGACAGTGATGAACACTGAAGCTTTCTTT. Encoded protein: CASSWTVMNTEAFF.